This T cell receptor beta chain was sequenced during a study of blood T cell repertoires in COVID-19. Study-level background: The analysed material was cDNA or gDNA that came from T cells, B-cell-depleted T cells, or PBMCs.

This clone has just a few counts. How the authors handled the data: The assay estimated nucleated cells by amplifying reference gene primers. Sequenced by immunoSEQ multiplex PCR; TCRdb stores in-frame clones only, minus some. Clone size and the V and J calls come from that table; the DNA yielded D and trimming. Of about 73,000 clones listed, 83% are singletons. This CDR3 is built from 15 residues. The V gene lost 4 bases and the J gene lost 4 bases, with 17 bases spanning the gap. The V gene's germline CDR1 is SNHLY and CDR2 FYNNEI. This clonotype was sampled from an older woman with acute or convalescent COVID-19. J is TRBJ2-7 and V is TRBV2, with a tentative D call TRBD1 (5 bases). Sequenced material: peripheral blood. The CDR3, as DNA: TGTGCCAGCAGTGTGCGAGCAGGGATCGGGTACGAGCAGTACTTC. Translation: CASSVRAGIGYEQYF.